These 16 T cell receptor beta chains came from one sample sequenced in a study of T cell responses to AZD1222 COVID-19 vaccine. The assay was immunoSEQ multiplex PCR, and TCRdb's table has in-frame clones only and misses some. The sample carries about 140,000 clones, just under 95% recorded once. The material was peripheral blood, obtained on day 0 of AZD1222 vaccination. These receptors came from an adult in good health.

The chain combines TRBV30 with TRBJ1-4; possible D gene TRBD1, 5 bases. The CDR3 covers 15 residues. Germline CDR1 is GTSNPN and CDR2 is SVGIG (reference sequence). V gave up 3 bases and J gave up 7 bases, with 18 bases separating them. The CDR3 loop reads CAWRARRGAGEKLFF. As DNA, the CDR3 is TGTGCCTGGAGAGCCCGGCGGGGCGCAGGTGAAAAACTGTTTTTT.

The chain has TRBV7-9 and TRBJ2-2; possibly TRBD2 for D (5 bases). The CDR3 runs 14 residues. Trimming shortened V by 6 bases and J by 4 bases, and 12 bases separated the two germline ends. Germline assignment: CDR1 SEHNR and CDR2 FQNEAQ (reference sequence). CDR3 DNA: TGTGCCAGCAGTTTGGACTTGTCCACCGGGGAGCTGTTTTTT. It encodes CASSLDLSTGELFF.

The J gene is TRBJ1-1, the V gene TRBV29-1, with D perhaps TRBD1 (6 bases). Germline lookup yields CDR1 SQVTM and CDR2 ANQGSEA. Between the trimmed V and J ends, which lost 6 bases and 1 base, there was a span of 9 bases. The CDR3 covers 12 residues. The CDR3 nucleotides are TGCAGCGTGTTGACAGGGAACACTGAAGCTTTCTTT. Its translation is CSVLTGNTEAFF. Complete variable domain (other parts from reference TRBV29-1 and TRBJ1-1): SAVISQKPSRDICQRGTSLTIQCQVDSQVTMMFWYRQQPGQSLTLIATANQGSEATYESGFVIDKFPISRPNLTFSTLTVSNMSPEDSSIYLCSVLTGNTEAFFGQGTRLTVV.

Concerning this clone: Relative to the germline gene, one junction end is altered; a read error may explain this. The V gene is TRBV7-7, the J gene TRBJ2-2, with TRBD1 matching 8 bases. Germline V gene sequence: CDR1 SSHAT, CDR2 FNYEAQ (reference sequence). The CDR3 runs 15 residues. CDR3 region: CASSSSGGSAGELFF. CDR3 DNA: TGTGCTAGCAGCTCCTCAGGGGGCTCGGCCGGGGAGCTGTTTTTT.

The DNA of the CDR3 is TGTGCCAGTAGTATAGGTCCCCCGGGAGACTTCTATGGCTACACCTTC. Translation: CASSIGPPGDFYGYTF. This rearrangement joins TRBV19 to TRBJ1-2; no reliable D call. Trimming took 1 base from V and 4 from J, leaving 16 bases between them. CDR3 length: 16 amino acids. The germline gives CDR1 LNHDA, CDR2 SQIVND (reference sequence).

V usage is TRBV11-2 and J usage is TRBJ2-2; TRBD2 matches 7 bases. Germline V gives CDR1 SGHAT, CDR2 FQNNGV. The CDR3 is 12 residues long. After removal of 11 bases from V and 6 bases from J, the junction contained 6 bases not matched to a gene. The CDR3 sequence: CAQSGGAGELFF. The CDR3 DNA reads as TGTGCCCAAAGTGGGGGGGCCGGGGAGCTGTTTTTT.

The chain couples TRBV29-1 to TRBJ2-7; 7 positions match TRBD2. The CDR3 consists of 14 residues. The V segment lost 4 bases and the J segment 7 bases; nucleotides outside the gene matches: 13. Germline V gene sequence: CDR1 SQVTM, CDR2 ANQGSEA. The CDR3 protein is CSVVLKGGGWEQYF. The CDR3 nucleotides read TGCAGCGTTGTACTGAAGGGCGGGGGATGGGAGCAGTACTTC.

The rearrangement joins TRBV5-1 to TRBJ1-3; perhaps TRBD1 as D (6 bases). The germline CDR1 and CDR2 sequences are SGHRS and YFSETQ. The CDR3 sequence is 18 residues long. V lost 4 bases, J lost 1 base, and 21 bases lay in between. CDR3 loop: CASSVSIRGGASGNTIYF. The CDR3 nucleotides are TGCGCCAGCAGCGTAAGCATTCGTGGGGGCGCGTCTGGAAACACCATATATTTT.

CDR3 sequence (DNA): TGTGCCAGCAGCTCCCCCCGAGGGATTTCTGAAGCTTTCTTT. Translated, it gives CASSSPRGISEAFF. V gene TRBV7-9 combines with J gene TRBJ1-1; the D is unclear. In germline, CDR1 is SEHNR, CDR2 FQNEAQ (reference sequence). Trimming removed 4 bases from V and 6 bases from J, with 15 bases in between. The CDR3 contains 14 residues.

This clone was detected once. The chain joins TRBV10-1 to TRBJ1-1; D is unclear. This CDR3 is 14 amino acids long. Trimming removed 2 bases from V and 0 bases from J, with 7 bases in between. Germline V CDR1 and CDR2: WNHNN, SYGVQD (reference sequence). Written as DNA, the CDR3 is TGCGCCAGCAGTGAGGGCCAGCTGAACACTGAAGCTTTCTTT. This encodes CASSEGQLNTEAFF.

This chain uses TRBV18 with TRBJ2-7, with D possibly TRBD1 on 6 matching bases. The germline V gene encodes CDR1 KGHSH and CDR2 LQKENI. Trimming stripped 8 bases from V and 1 base from J, with 15 bases between. The CDR3 is 14 residues long. The CDR3 coding sequence is TGTGCCAGCAGCCCTGTGCAGGGGTCCTACGAGCAGTACTTC. Translated: CASSPVQGSYEQYF.

The J gene is TRBJ1-5, the V gene TRBV28; D is possibly TRBD1 (6 bases). Trimming pared 6 bases from V and 3 bases from J, leaving 18 bases between. Per germline, CDR1 MDHEN and CDR2 SYDVKM. The CDR3 contains 16 residues. CDR3 sequence reads: CASSHPGEGNNQPQHF. Here the CDR3 DNA reads TGTGCCAGCAGCCATCCAGGGGAGGGGAACAATCAGCCCCAGCATTTT.

This chain links TRBV5-5 with TRBJ2-3, with D perhaps matching TRBD1 (6 bases). This CDR3 region has 15 residues. The germline V gene has CDR1 SGHKS and CDR2 YYEKEE (reference sequence). Between the trimmed V and J ends, which lost 1 base and 2 bases, there was a span of 11 bases. DNA of the CDR3: TGTGCCAGCAGCTTGTGGGACATATACACAGATACGCAGTATTTT. Its protein product is CASSLWDIYTDTQYF.

This chain uses TRBV11-2 with TRBJ2-7; D gene ambiguous. The CDR3 loop spans 12 amino acids. Per germline, CDR1 SGHAT and CDR2 FQNNGV. V was trimmed by 2 bases and J by 6 bases, leaving 8 bases between them. The CDR3 loop reads CASSLPGPEQYF. DNA of the CDR3: TGTGCCAGCAGCTTACCCGGCCCCGAGCAGTACTTC.

The chain links TRBV24-1 to TRBJ2-1; 8 bases agree with TRBD2. Germline V CDR1 and CDR2: KGHDR, SFDVKD. V dropped 3 bases and J dropped 3; count of bases not matched to a gene: 6. The CDR3 has 16 amino acids. The CDR3 DNA follows: TGTGCCACCAGTGATCCCCGAGCGGGAGACTACAATGAGCAGTTCTTC. It yields the protein CATSDPRAGDYNEQFF.

The chain carries TRBV5-5 and TRBJ2-7; D is perhaps TRBD2 (6 bases). The CDR3 runs to 14 residues. The germline V and J ends were trimmed by 5 bases and 0 bases, with 12 bases remaining between them. Per germline, CDR1 SGHKS and CDR2 YYEKEE (reference sequence). The CDR3 coding sequence is TGTGCCAGCAGTTGGGCGGGGTCCTCCTACGAGCAGTACTTC. This gives the protein CASSWAGSSYEQYF.